The present T cell receptor beta chain was sequenced within a study of T cells after yellow fever vaccination. Many counts were recorded for this clonotype. What it binds is unknown. Template switching by 5'RACE produced TCR cDNA, adding a universal primer site and UMIs. TCRdb used MiXCR to reprocess the 5' RACE reads, holding one entry per CDR3 protein. The data contain 340,000 or so distinct CDR3 sequences, about an eighth of them singletons. Deletions cut 3 bases from V and 6 bases from J, with 12 bases between. CDR1 SGHTA and CDR2 FQGNSA come from the germline V gene. The CDR3 totals 13 residues. General study results and limits: Boosting was followed by the reappearance of most primary-vaccination clones (roughly 96% CD4, about 90% CD8).

The receptor's source is a man aged 18 to 35 who received the YFV17D yellow fever vaccine. Source: CD4+ T cells sorted from PBMCs, taken 15 days after the yellow fever booster vaccination. The chain joins TRBV7-2 to TRBJ2-7; a possible D gene is TRBD2 (5 bases). The CDR3 bases are TGTGCCAGCAGCTTGACTAAGGGTGGCGAGCAGTACTTC. Protein sequence: CASSLTKGGEQYF. Combining the CDR3 with reference TRBV7-2 and TRBJ2-7 gives the whole variable domain GAGVSQSPSNKVTEKGKDVELRCDPISGHTALYWYRQSLGQGLEFLIYFQGNSAPDKSGLPSDRFSAERTGGSVSTLTIQRTQQEDSAVYLCASSLTKGGEQYFGPGTRLTVT.